The clone carrying this T cell receptor beta chain was seen a handful of times. This record comes from a study of T-cell memory formation after mild COVID-19. Across the study: TCR clusters were largely donor specific.

TCR alpha and TCR beta cDNA libraries carrying sample barcodes and UMIs were produced by 5'RACE using constant-segment primers. TCRdb re-called the 5' RACE reads with MiXCR, one entry per CDR3 protein. The table includes 150,000 to 200,000 distinct CDR3 sequences, roughly 20% detected once. Germline CDR1 and CDR2: MGHRA and YSYEKL. CDR3 length: 14 amino acids. V gave up 1 base and J gave up 0 bases, with 4 bases separating them. The sample was PBMCs or a T cell subset sorted from them (not recorded which). The chain combines TRBV4-1 with TRBJ1-3; D gene ambiguous. This clonotype was sampled from a man aged 18 to 29 who had mild COVID-19 (a few samples of this study predate the infection). Cell type and time point are not known. CDR3: CASSQAGSGNTIYF. In nucleotides, the CDR3 is TGCGCCAGCAGCCAAGCGGGCTCTGGAAACACCATATATTTT.